The source of this T cell receptor beta chain is a study of response to subunit inactivated influenza vaccine (dated by TCRdb to 2016 to 2018). Study-level background: The study used deep quantitative T cell receptor repertoire profiling to track responses to a trivalent subunit inactivated influenza vaccine. The paper's findings and limits, for the study overall: It was suggested by the authors that each seasonal influenza vaccination may recruit only a limited number of new T cells.

A word on this clonotype: This receptor's antigen is unknown. Per-nucleotide qualities are absent, and no much larger clonotype sits a single base away.

Receptors were amplified or captured by RT-PCR. The reads were generated on an Illumina HiSeq 2500. TCRdb itself trimmed the public reads at Q25 with fastp, ran MiXCR and retained productive beta chains. Each CDR3 protein gets just one entry, which takes the most common genes and DNA from the rows behind it. This sample has about 650,000 distinct CDR3 sequences in its table, and approximately 14% of those were observed once. 7.5% to 9% of the sample goes to the ten largest clones. Including cysteine and phenylalanine, the CDR3 has 18 amino acids. Solely the CDR3 DNA is kept, with 54 bases framed from the first base.

Sequenced here: PBMCs from blood, sampled 14 days before vaccination. This sequence originates from a man aged 50-59 years who received an inactivated influenza vaccine. Donor details come from another sample of the same person, matched by shared clones. Recombination connected TRBV21-1 to TRBJ2-3; TRBD2 is the table's D call and was not checked against the DNA. TRBV21-1 is annotated as a pseudogene. The DNA sequence is as follows: TGTGCCAGCAGCAAAGTGTCAGCGGACGGCCTAAGCACAGATACGCAGTATTTT. Translation gives CASSKVSADGLSTDTQYF.